The 3 T cell receptor beta chains reported below all come from one sample, sequenced in a study of blood T cells in healthy people across ages. With a J-beta primer mix and a sample-barcoded 5' primer, a second PCR ran about 7 to 11 cycles. TCRdb recomputed calls from the 5' RACE reads with MiXCR, one row per CDR3 protein. The profile covers some 320,000 distinct CDR3 sequences, with 27% appearing a single time and roughly 30% taken by the ten largest. Sequencing used blood. Receptor source: a woman in her 70s in good health.

This rearrangement joins TRBV29-1 to TRBJ2-4; tentatively, D is TRBD2 (5 bases). CDR3 length: 14 residues. V lost 7 bases and J 0 bases, leaving 13 bases between the germline ends. Germline V gene data show CDR1 as SQVTM and CDR2 as ANQGSEA. The CDR3 reads CSGPGILAKNIQYF. CDR3 bases: TGCAGCGGTCCCGGGATTCTAGCCAAAAACATTCAGTACTTC.

This clonotype showed up many times. This chain links TRBV27 with TRBJ2-5; D may correspond to TRBD1 or TRBD2 (5 bases each). CDR1 is MNHEY, CDR2 SMNVEV, per germline (reference sequence). The CDR3 is 15 amino acids. Trimming cost V 5 bases and J 2 bases, with 15 bases left between them. CDR3 region: CASSRTWGIQETQYF. DNA of the CDR3: TGTGCCAGCAGTCGAACCTGGGGGATACAAGAGACCCAGTACTTC.

In its sample, this clonotype was seen a few times. The rearrangement uses TRBV29-1 and TRBJ2-7; D is ambiguous. Germline lookup yields CDR1 SQVTM and CDR2 ANQGSEA. Trimming cost V 6 bases and J 2 bases, with 14 bases left between them. The CDR3 contains 13 residues. The CDR3 sequence: CSVREAATYEQYF. DNA of the CDR3: TGCAGCGTCCGAGAAGCAGCTACCTACGAGCAGTACTTC.